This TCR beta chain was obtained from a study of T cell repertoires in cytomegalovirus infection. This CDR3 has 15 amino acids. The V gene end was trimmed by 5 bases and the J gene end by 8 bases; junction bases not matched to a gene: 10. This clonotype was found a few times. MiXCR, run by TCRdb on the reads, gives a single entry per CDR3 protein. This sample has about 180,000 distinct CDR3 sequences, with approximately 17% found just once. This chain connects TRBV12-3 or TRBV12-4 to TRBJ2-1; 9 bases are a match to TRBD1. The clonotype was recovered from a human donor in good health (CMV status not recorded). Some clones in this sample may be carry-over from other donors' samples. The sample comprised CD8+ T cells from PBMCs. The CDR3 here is CASSAGTGSIHEQFF. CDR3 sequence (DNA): TGTGCCAGCAGTGCCGGGACAGGGAGTATTCATGAGCAGTTCTTC.